A selection of T cell receptor beta chains follows, all from one sample in a study of blood T cells in healthy people across ages. TCRdb independently ran MiXCR on the 5' RACE reads; one entry per CDR3 protein. Altogether about 1.4 million distinct CDR3 sequences are present, approximately 60% being singletons, with the ten largest covering 6.5% to 8.5%. Sequencing was performed on blood. These TCRs come from a young man in good health. Each CDR3 is given with its conserved first and last residue. Fields, in order: D gene, clone size, V gene, J gene, CDR3 protein, CDR3 DNA. D genes are given only for firm matches. Some rows mark clone size as missing; the rest say once, few, many or name a class of expanded clone.

D: .
size: .
V: TRBV10-3
J: TRBJ2-7
CDR3: CATKTGEGFEQYF
DNA: TGTGCCACGAAGACGGGGGAAGGATTCGAGCAGTACTTC

D: .
size: .
V: TRBV18
J: TRBJ2-3
CDR3: CASSPRRQIITDTQYF
DNA: TGTGCCAGCTCACCAAGGCGTCAGATTATCACAGATACGCAGTATTTT

D: .
size: .
V: TRBV20-1
J: TRBJ2-5
CDR3: CSAKLENQETQYF
DNA: TGCAGTGCGAAGCTAGAGAATCAAGAGACCCAGTACTTC

D: TRBD2
size: few
V: TRBV7-9
J: TRBJ2-7
CDR3: CASSFGTSGNNYEQYF
DNA: TGTGCCAGCAGCTTCGGGACTAGCGGGAACAACTACGAGCAGTACTTC

D: TRBD1
size: .
V: TRBV29-1
J: TRBJ2-7
CDR3: CSVTPGQGDGEQYF
DNA: TGCAGCGTTACCCCGGGACAGGGGGATGGTGAGCAGTACTTC

D: TRBD1
size: .
V: TRBV7-9
J: TRBJ2-1
CDR3: CASSTGQGLYNEQFF
DNA: TGTGCCAGCAGCACGGGACAGGGGTTGTACAATGAGCAGTTCTTC

D: TRBD1
size: few
V: TRBV10-3
J: TRBJ2-3
CDR3: CAISEPGGATDTQYF
DNA: TGTGCCATCAGCGAGCCAGGGGGCGCGACAGATACGCAGTATTTT

D: TRBD1
size: few
V: TRBV12-3/TRBV12-4
J: TRBJ1-6
CDR3: CASRKTGPDSPLHF
DNA: TGTGCCAGCAGGAAGACAGGGCCGGATTCACCCCTCCACTTT

D: .
size: .
V: TRBV7-9
J: TRBJ2-2
CDR3: CASSFSSMGTGELFF
DNA: TGTGCCAGCAGCTTTTCCAGCATGGGGACCGGGGAGCTGTTTTTT

D: TRBD1
size: .
V: TRBV15
J: TRBJ1-2
CDR3: CATSRGGQGTEHYGYTF
DNA: TGTGCCACCAGCAGAGGGGGACAGGGGACGGAACACTATGGCTACACCTTC

D: TRBD1
size: few
V: TRBV27
J: TRBJ1-2
CDR3: CASSLQGADGYTF
DNA: TGTGCCAGCAGTCTACAGGGGGCAGATGGCTACACCTTC

D: TRBD2
size: .
V: TRBV20-1
J: TRBJ2-3
CDR3: CSAGGTRLSDTQYF
DNA: TGCAGTGCTGGAGGGACTAGGTTATCAGATACGCAGTATTTT

D: TRBD1
size: few
V: TRBV5-1
J: TRBJ2-5
CDR3: CASSLRDRVVETQYF
DNA: TGCGCCAGCAGCTTGCGGGACAGGGTGGTTGAGACCCAGTACTTC

D: TRBD1
size: few
V: TRBV11-3
J: TRBJ2-7
CDR3: CASSSSRTGFKQYF
DNA: TGTGCCAGCAGCTCCTCCCGGACAGGGTTCAAGCAGTACTTC

D: .
size: .
V: TRBV4-2
J: TRBJ1-2
CDR3: CASSPGGPGGAALNYGYTF
DNA: TGTGCCAGCAGCCCGGGAGGGCCCGGTGGTGCGGCACTTAACTATGGCTACACCTTC

D: TRBD1
size: .
V: TRBV6-1
J: TRBJ2-7
CDR3: CASSEGTEPYNEQYF
DNA: TGTGCCAGCAGTGAGGGGACAGAACCCTACAATGAGCAGTACTTC

D: .
size: .
V: TRBV7-2
J: TRBJ2-1
CDR3: CASSHSPGTTSYNEQFF
DNA: TGTGCCAGCAGCCACTCCCCCGGGACAACCTCCTACAATGAGCAGTTCTTC

D: .
size: .
V: TRBV29-1
J: TRBJ1-1
CDR3: CSVEDRIGHLNTEAFF
DNA: TGCAGCGTTGAAGATCGGATCGGACACCTGAACACTGAAGCTTTCTTT

D: TRBD2
size: .
V: TRBV20-1
J: TRBJ2-3
CDR3: CSAWTSGGSGTDTQYF
DNA: TGCAGTGCTTGGACTAGCGGGGGGTCGGGCACAGATACGCAGTATTTT

D: TRBD2
size: .
V: TRBV7-2
J: TRBJ2-1
CDR3: CAGVGGRNRSYNEQFF
DNA: TGTGCCGGGGTGGGCGGGAGGAATAGGTCCTACAATGAGCAGTTCTTC

D: TRBD2
size: .
V: TRBV20-1
J: TRBJ2-1
CDR3: CSARLAGWEQFF
DNA: TGCAGTGCCCGCTTAGCGGGATGGGAGCAGTTCTTC

D: .
size: few
V: TRBV7-9
J: TRBJ2-4
CDR3: CASSNGQLLAKNIQYF
DNA: TGTGCCAGCAGCAATGGACAGCTTCTAGCCAAAAACATTCAGTACTTC

D: .
size: few
V: TRBV30
J: TRBJ2-7
CDR3: CAWNTPRPLAPSYEQYF
DNA: TGTGCCTGGAATACACCGAGGCCCTTGGCACCCTCCTACGAGCAGTACTTC

D: TRBD2
size: .
V: TRBV6-5
J: TRBJ2-5
CDR3: CASSFSGGAHQTQYF
DNA: TGTGCCAGCAGCTTTAGCGGGGGGGCTCATCAGACCCAGTACTTC

D: TRBD2
size: .
V: TRBV4-1
J: TRBJ2-7
CDR3: CASSQDPGGIYEQYF
DNA: TGCGCCAGCAGCCAAGACCCGGGGGGTATCTACGAGCAGTACTTC

D: TRBD2
size: .
V: TRBV4-1
J: TRBJ2-1
CDR3: CASSQGGAGGPRDEQFF
DNA: TGCGCCAGCAGCCAAGGAGGAGCGGGAGGGCCCCGTGATGAGCAGTTCTTC

D: .
size: .
V: TRBV4-1
J: TRBJ2-1
CDR3: CASSQEFPGGLFDEQFF
DNA: TGCGCCAGCAGCCAAGAGTTCCCGGGGGGCCTATTTGATGAGCAGTTCTTC

D: .
size: .
V: TRBV5-4
J: TRBJ1-2
CDR3: CASTPGGGGGANYGYTF
DNA: TGTGCCAGCACCCCCGGTGGGGGCGGGGGCGCTAACTATGGCTACACCTTC

D: .
size: .
V: TRBV29-1
J: TRBJ2-1
CDR3: CSLARNVDEQFF
DNA: TGCAGCCTCGCCCGGAATGTCGATGAGCAGTTCTTC

D: .
size: .
V: TRBV13
J: TRBJ2-1
CDR3: CASSQAEGSYNEQFF
DNA: TGTGCCAGCAGTCAAGCGGAGGGCTCCTACAATGAGCAGTTCTTC

D: .
size: .
V: TRBV9
J: TRBJ2-4
CDR3: CASSPGTSYGQYF
DNA: TGTGCCAGCAGCCCCGGGACTTCCTACGGGCAGTACTTC

D: .
size: once
V: TRBV12-3/TRBV12-4
J: TRBJ2-1
CDR3: CASSPRLDSDEQFF
DNA: TGTGCCAGCAGTCCCCGACTAGATTCAGATGAGCAGTTCTTC

D: .
size: .
V: TRBV2
J: TRBJ2-1
CDR3: CASTVGSYEQFF
DNA: TGTGCCAGCACCGTAGGGAGTTATGAGCAGTTCTTC

D: TRBD2
size: .
V: TRBV11-2
J: TRBJ2-1
CDR3: CASSPGTSGPHSYNEQFF
DNA: TGTGCCAGCAGCCCGGGGACTAGCGGGCCCCACTCCTACAATGAGCAGTTCTTC

D: .
size: once
V: TRBV6-1
J: TRBJ1-6
CDR3: CASSEDWGVGSPLHF
DNA: TGTGCCAGCAGTGAAGATTGGGGGGTCGGTTCACCCCTCCACTTT

D: .
size: .
V: TRBV7-2
J: TRBJ2-5
CDR3: CASSFPEQETQYF
DNA: TGTGCCAGCAGCTTTCCGGAACAAGAGACCCAGTACTTC

D: TRBD1
size: .
V: TRBV6-5
J: TRBJ1-1
CDR3: CASNYRDRNTEAFF
DNA: TGTGCCAGCAACTACCGGGACAGGAACACTGAAGCTTTCTTT

D: TRBD2
size: .
V: TRBV6-5
J: TRBJ2-1
CDR3: CASSRPGLVSGEQFF
DNA: TGTGCCAGCAGTCGACCGGGACTAGTCTCCGGTGAGCAGTTCTTC

D: .
size: once
V: TRBV10-1
J: TRBJ1-1
CDR3: CASRIGVSMDTEAFF
DNA: TGCGCCAGCAGAATAGGGGTGTCTATGGACACTGAAGCTTTCTTT

D: TRBD2
size: few
V: TRBV20-1
J: TRBJ2-7
CDR3: CSVAGTSGWFTPYEQYF
DNA: TGCAGTGTTGCCGGGACTAGCGGGTGGTTTACACCCTACGAGCAGTACTTC

D: TRBD2
size: .
V: TRBV3-1
J: TRBJ2-3
CDR3: CASSLGLAITDTQYF
DNA: TGTGCCAGCAGCCTAGGACTAGCGATCACAGATACGCAGTATTTT

D: .
size: many
V: TRBV20-1
J: TRBJ2-5
CDR3: CSARFSRESETQYF
DNA: TGCAGTGCTAGATTCTCCCGGGAGAGCGAGACCCAGTACTTC

D: TRBD2
size: .
V: TRBV7-9
J: TRBJ2-1
CDR3: CASRGTGTSSVGSYNEQFF
DNA: TGTGCCAGCAGGGGAACCGGGACTAGTAGTGTTGGCTCCTACAATGAGCAGTTCTTC

D: TRBD1
size: .
V: TRBV5-1
J: TRBJ2-7
CDR3: CASSLETGRYEQYF
DNA: TGCGCCAGCAGCTTAGAGACAGGGAGATACGAGCAGTACTTC

D: TRBD1
size: .
V: TRBV20-1
J: TRBJ1-6
CDR3: CSARGDRTHSPLHF
DNA: TGCAGTGCTAGAGGGGACAGGACCCATTCACCCCTCCACTTT

D: .
size: .
V: TRBV6-6
J: TRBJ2-3
CDR3: CASSLHPRLEDTQYF
DNA: TGTGCCAGCAGTCTCCACCCCCGACTGGAAGATACGCAGTATTTT

D: .
size: .
V: TRBV9
J: TRBJ2-7
CDR3: CASSALFRGTTLYEQYF
DNA: TGTGCCAGCAGCGCCCTATTTAGGGGGACTACACTCTACGAGCAGTACTTC

D: .
size: .
V: TRBV3-1
J: TRBJ2-7
CDR3: CASSQDRRSYEQYF
DNA: TGTGCCAGCAGCCAAGATCGGCGGTCCTACGAGCAGTACTTC

D: TRBD2
size: .
V: TRBV27
J: TRBJ2-7
CDR3: CASSFIAGASYEQYF
DNA: TGTGCCAGCTCTTTTATAGCGGGGGCCTCCTACGAGCAGTACTTC

D: TRBD1
size: .
V: TRBV28
J: TRBJ2-7
CDR3: CATQSRDSYYEQYF
DNA: TGTGCCACACAGTCCCGGGACAGTTACTACGAGCAGTACTTC